A selection of T cell receptor beta chains follows, all from one sample in a study of T cell responses to AZD1222 COVID-19 vaccine. Libraries were prepared by immunoSEQ multiplex PCR; TCRdb keeps only in-frame clonotypes and omits some of them. The table includes some 120,000 clones, over 75% detected once. This specimen was peripheral blood, taken on day 0 of AZD1222 vaccination. These TCRs come from an adult in good health. CDR3s include the opening cysteine and the closing phenylalanine or tryptophan. D genes are given only for firm matches. Rows may omit the clone size; those that give it use once, few, many or a size class.

d_gene: -; abundance: few; j_gene: TRBJ2-1; v_gene: TRBV9; CDR3nt: TGTGCCAGCAGCGTTGGTGGGAGAGGGTACAATGAGCAGTTCTTC; CDR3aa: CASSVGGRGYNEQFF
d_gene: TRBD2; abundance: -; j_gene: TRBJ2-3; v_gene: TRBV7-3; CDR3nt: TGTGCCAGCAGCTACACGGCAGTAGCGGGAGGGTTCGGAGATACGCAGTATTTT; CDR3aa: CASSYTAVAGGFGDTQYF
d_gene: TRBD1; abundance: -; j_gene: TRBJ1-5; v_gene: TRBV27; CDR3nt: TGTGCCAGCAGTTTTCGGGACAGGGGCAATCAGCCCCAGCATTTT; CDR3aa: CASSFRDRGNQPQHF
d_gene: -; abundance: -; j_gene: TRBJ1-5; v_gene: TRBV6-1; CDR3nt: TGTGCCAGCAGTGAACGGGGATCCAATCAGCCCCAGCATTTT; CDR3aa: CASSERGSNQPQHF
d_gene: -; abundance: -; j_gene: TRBJ1-4; v_gene: TRBV2; CDR3nt: TGTGCCAGCAGTGAGACTAGGTCAACTAATGAAAAACTGTTTTTT; CDR3aa: CASSETRSTNEKLFF
d_gene: -; abundance: once; j_gene: TRBJ1-6; v_gene: TRBV27; CDR3nt: TGTGCCAGCAGTTGGGACGGACAGTTCGACCATAATTCACCCCTCCACTTT; CDR3aa: CASSWDGQFDHNSPLHF
d_gene: -; abundance: -; j_gene: TRBJ2-2; v_gene: TRBV9; CDR3nt: TGTGCCAGCAGCGTCCGTTACGGGGGGAACACCGGGGAGCTGTTTTTT; CDR3aa: CASSVRYGGNTGELFF
d_gene: TRBD1; abundance: -; j_gene: TRBJ2-7; v_gene: TRBV5-1; CDR3nt: TGCGCCAGCAGCCCAGATCCCCAGGGGGCGTACGAGCAGTACTTC; CDR3aa: CASSPDPQGAYEQYF
d_gene: TRBD2; abundance: -; j_gene: TRBJ2-5; v_gene: TRBV10-3; CDR3nt: TGTGCCATCAGGGACGGGACTAGCGGGAGTCAAGAGACCCAGTACTTC; CDR3aa: CAIRDGTSGSQETQYF
d_gene: -; abundance: -; j_gene: TRBJ1-4; v_gene: TRBV9; CDR3nt: TGTGCCAGCAGCTTCGGAGATTGGGGCGCAACTAATGAAAAACTGTTTTTT; CDR3aa: CASSFGDWGATNEKLFF
d_gene: -; abundance: -; j_gene: TRBJ1-6; v_gene: TRBV6-5; CDR3nt: TGTGCCAGCAACTTAGGGAGCTCCTATAATTCACCCCTCCACTTT; CDR3aa: CASNLGSSYNSPLHF
d_gene: -; abundance: -; j_gene: TRBJ2-3; v_gene: TRBV13; CDR3nt: TGTGCCAGCAGCTTTGGGGATACGCAGTATTTT; CDR3aa: CASSFGDTQYF
d_gene: -; abundance: -; j_gene: TRBJ2-3; v_gene: TRBV30; CDR3nt: TGTGCCTGGAGTATCAGCGTAGGCACAGATACGCAGTATTTT; CDR3aa: CAWSISVGTDTQYF
d_gene: -; abundance: -; j_gene: TRBJ2-4; v_gene: TRBV7-9; CDR3nt: TGTGCCAGCAGCTTAGCGGGCAGGGGTGAGGCCAAAAACATTCAGTACTTC; CDR3aa: CASSLAGRGEAKNIQYF
d_gene: TRBD2; abundance: -; j_gene: TRBJ2-1; v_gene: TRBV11-3; CDR3nt: TGTGCCAGCAGCCTTCTAGCGGGAGGAAATGAGCAGTTCTTC; CDR3aa: CASSLLAGGNEQFF
d_gene: -; abundance: -; j_gene: TRBJ1-4; v_gene: TRBV18; CDR3nt: TGTGCCAGCTCACCAATCGTAAGGTCCGGGACAACTAATGAAAAACTGTTTTTT; CDR3aa: CASSPIVRSGTTNEKLFF
d_gene: TRBD2; abundance: -; j_gene: TRBJ2-1; v_gene: TRBV9; CDR3nt: TGTGCCAGCAGCATAACTAGCGGGGGGGCCCTTGAGCAGTTCTTC; CDR3aa: CASSITSGGALEQFF